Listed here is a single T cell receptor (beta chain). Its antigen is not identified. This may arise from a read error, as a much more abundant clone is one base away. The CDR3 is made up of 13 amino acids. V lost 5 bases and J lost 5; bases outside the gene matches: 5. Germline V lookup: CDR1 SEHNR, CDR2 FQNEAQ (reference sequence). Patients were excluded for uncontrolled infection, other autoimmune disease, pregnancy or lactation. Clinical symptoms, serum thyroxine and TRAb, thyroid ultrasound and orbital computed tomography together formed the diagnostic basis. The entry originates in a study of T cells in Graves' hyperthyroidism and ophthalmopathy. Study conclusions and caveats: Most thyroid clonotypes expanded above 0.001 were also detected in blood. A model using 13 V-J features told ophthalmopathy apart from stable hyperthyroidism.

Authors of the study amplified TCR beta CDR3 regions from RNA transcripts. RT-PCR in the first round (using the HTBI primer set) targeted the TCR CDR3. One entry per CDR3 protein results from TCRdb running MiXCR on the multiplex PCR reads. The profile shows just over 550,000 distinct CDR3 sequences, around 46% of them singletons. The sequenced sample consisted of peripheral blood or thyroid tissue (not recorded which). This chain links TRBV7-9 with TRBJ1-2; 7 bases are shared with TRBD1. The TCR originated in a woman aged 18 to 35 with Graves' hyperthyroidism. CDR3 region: CASSRGQQYGYTF. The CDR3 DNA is TGTGCCAGCAGCCGGGGACAGCAATATGGCTACACCTTC.